This T cell receptor (beta chain) was retrieved from a study of beta chain features in type 1 diabetes. Study-wide points: The study found that naive, central memory and Treg TCRB repertoires appeared more similar in patients than in healthy donors.

Trimming left V 0 bases short and J 0 bases short, with 4 bases between. The CDR3 has 14 amino acids. Germline V gives CDR1 SGHRS, CDR2 YFSETQ. All of the isolated RNA was reverse transcribed, so expressed TCRB transcripts were sequenced. Sequencing used immunoSEQ multiplex PCR; TCRdb keeps in-frame clones, though not all of them. The sample yields about 160,000 clones, 9% to 10% seen once. This clone was seen more than once but under ten times. Its antigen remains unidentified. Purity exceeding 95% was reached by all sorted populations. The chain links TRBV5-1 to TRBJ1-3; D not resolved. The material sequenced was central memory CD4+ T cells from blood. The sequence came from a young woman in good health. CDR3 DNA sequence: TGCGCCAGCAGCTTGGACGGCTCTGGAAACACCATATATTTT. This codes for CASSLDGSGNTIYF.